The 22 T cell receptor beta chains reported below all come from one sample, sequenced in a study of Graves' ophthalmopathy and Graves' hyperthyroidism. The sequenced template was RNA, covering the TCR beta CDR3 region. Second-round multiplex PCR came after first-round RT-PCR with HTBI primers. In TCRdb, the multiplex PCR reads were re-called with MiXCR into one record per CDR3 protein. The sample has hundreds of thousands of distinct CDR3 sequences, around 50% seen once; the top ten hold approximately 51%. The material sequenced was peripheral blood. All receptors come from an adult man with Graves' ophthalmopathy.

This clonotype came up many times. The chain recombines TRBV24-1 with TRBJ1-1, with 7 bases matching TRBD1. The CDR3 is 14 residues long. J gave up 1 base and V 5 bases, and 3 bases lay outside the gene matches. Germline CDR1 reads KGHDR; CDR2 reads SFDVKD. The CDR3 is CATSGTGENTEAFF. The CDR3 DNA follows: TGTGCCACCAGTGGAACAGGGGAGAACACTGAAGCTTTCTTT.

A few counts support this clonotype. CDR3 loop: CASSDRPYGYTF. CDR3 DNA sequence: TGTGCCAGCAGTGACCGACCCTATGGCTACACCTTC. The V call is TRBV14, the J call TRBJ1-2, with D unresolved. This CDR3 is 12 amino acids long. Germline assignment: CDR1 SGHDN and CDR2 FVKESK. The V end lost 6 bases, the J end lost 4 bases, and 9 bases lay between the germline ends.

The CDR3 sequence: CASSMERGTRTGELFF. For the CDR3, the DNA is TGTGCCAGTAGTATGGAGCGGGGTACGAGGACCGGGGAGCTGTTTTTT. The rearrangement links TRBV19 to TRBJ2-2; the match to TRBD2 covers 7 bases. The CDR3 runs 16 residues. V lost 3 bases to trimming and J lost 5 bases; unmatched junction nucleotides: 9. Looked up from germline, CDR1 is LNHDA and CDR2 is SQIVND (reference sequence).

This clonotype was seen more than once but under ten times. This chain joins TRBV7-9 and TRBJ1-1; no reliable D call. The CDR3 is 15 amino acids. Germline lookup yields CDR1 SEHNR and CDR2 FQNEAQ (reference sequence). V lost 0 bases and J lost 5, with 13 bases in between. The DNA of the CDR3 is TGTGCCAGCAGCTTAGCACAGCGGTGGGTTACTGAAGCTTTCTTT. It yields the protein CASSLAQRWVTEAFF.

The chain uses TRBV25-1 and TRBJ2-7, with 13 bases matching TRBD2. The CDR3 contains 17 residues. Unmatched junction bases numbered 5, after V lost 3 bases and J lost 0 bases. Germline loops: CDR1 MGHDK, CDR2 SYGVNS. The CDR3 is CASSDSGTSGVSYEQYF. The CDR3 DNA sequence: TGTGCCAGCAGTGATTCCGGGACTAGCGGGGTCTCCTACGAGCAGTACTTC.

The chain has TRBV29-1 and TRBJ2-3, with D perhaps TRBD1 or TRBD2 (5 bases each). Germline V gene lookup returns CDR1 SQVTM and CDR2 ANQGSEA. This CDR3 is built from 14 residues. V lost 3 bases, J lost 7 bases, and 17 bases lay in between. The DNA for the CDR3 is TGCAGCGTTGAGTCCGGGGCCAGCGATTATACGCAGTATTTT. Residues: CSVESGASDYTQYF.

The CDR3 spells CASRDGAGETQYF. CDR3 in DNA: TGTGCCAGCAGGGATGGGGCCGGGGAGACCCAGTACTTC. The chain carries TRBV25-1 and TRBJ2-5, with D possibly matching TRBD1 (5 bases). Germline loops: CDR1 MGHDK, CDR2 SYGVNS. Trimming took off 6 bases at V and 5 bases at J, with 13 bases between the two ends. The CDR3 length is 13 residues. Supplemented by reference TRBV25-1 and TRBJ2-5, the full variable domain reads EADIYQTPRYLVIGTGKKITLECSQTMGHDKMYWYQQDPGMELHLIHYSYGVNSTEKGDLSSESTVSRIRTEHFPLTLESARPSHTSQYLCASRDGAGETQYFGPGTRLLVL.

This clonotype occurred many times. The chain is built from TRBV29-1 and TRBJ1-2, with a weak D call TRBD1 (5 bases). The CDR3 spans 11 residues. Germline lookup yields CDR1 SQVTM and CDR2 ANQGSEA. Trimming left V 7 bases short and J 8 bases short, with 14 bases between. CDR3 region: CSDLRGQGYTF. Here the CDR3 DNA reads TGCAGCGATCTCCGGGGCCAAGGCTACACCTTC. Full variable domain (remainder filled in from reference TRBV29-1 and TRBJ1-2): SAVISQKPSRDICQRGTSLTIQCQVDSQVTMMFWYRQQPGQSLTLIATANQGSEATYESGFVIDKFPISRPNLTFSTLTVSNMSPEDSSIYLCSDLRGQGYTFGSGTRLTVV.

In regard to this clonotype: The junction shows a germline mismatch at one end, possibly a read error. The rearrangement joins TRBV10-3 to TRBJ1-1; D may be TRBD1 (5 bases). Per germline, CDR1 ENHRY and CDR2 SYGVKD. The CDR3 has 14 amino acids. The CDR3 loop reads CASSKPGPGTEAFF. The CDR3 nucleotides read TGTGCCAGCAGTAAACCGGGACCGGGCACTGAAGCTTTCTTT.

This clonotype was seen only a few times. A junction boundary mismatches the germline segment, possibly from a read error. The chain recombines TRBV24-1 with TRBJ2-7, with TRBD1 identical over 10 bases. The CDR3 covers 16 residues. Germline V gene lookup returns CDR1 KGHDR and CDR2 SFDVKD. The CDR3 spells CATSDSGQGGSNEQYF. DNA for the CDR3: TGTGCCACCAGTGATTCTGGACAGGGGGGCTCCAACGAGCAGTACTTC.

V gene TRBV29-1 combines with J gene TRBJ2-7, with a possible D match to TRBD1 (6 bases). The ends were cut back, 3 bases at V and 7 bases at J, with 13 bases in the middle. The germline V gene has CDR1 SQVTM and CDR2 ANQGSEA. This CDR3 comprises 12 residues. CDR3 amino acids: CSVEGAGEEQYF. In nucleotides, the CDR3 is TGCAGCGTTGAGGGGGCAGGGGAGGAGCAGTACTTC.

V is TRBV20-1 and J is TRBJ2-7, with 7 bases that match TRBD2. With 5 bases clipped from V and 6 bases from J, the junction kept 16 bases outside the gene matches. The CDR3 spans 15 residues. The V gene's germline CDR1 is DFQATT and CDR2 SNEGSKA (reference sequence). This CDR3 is CSAYRETGGGREQYF. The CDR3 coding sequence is TGCAGTGCTTACCGGGAGACGGGGGGAGGACGCGAGCAGTACTTC.

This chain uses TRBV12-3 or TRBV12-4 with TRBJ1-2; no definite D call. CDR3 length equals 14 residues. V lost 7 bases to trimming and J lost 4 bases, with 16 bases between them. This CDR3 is CASTSYSGIYGYTF. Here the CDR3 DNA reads TGTGCCAGCACCTCCTACAGCGGGATCTATGGCTACACCTTC.

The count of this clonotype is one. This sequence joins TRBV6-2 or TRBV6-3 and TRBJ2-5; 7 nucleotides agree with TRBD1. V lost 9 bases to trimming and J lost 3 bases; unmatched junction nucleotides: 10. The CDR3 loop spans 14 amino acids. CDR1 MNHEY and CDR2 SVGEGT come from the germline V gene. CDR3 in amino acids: CASKPRQGEETQYF. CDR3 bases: TGTGCCAGTAAGCCCCGACAGGGAGAAGAGACCCAGTACTTC.

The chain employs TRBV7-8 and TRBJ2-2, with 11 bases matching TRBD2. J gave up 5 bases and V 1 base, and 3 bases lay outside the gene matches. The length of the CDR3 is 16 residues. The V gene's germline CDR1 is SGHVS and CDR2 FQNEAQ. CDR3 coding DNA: TGTGCCAGCAGCTTAGGACTAGCGGGGCCTACCGGGGAGCTGTTTTTT. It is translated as CASSLGLAGPTGELFF.

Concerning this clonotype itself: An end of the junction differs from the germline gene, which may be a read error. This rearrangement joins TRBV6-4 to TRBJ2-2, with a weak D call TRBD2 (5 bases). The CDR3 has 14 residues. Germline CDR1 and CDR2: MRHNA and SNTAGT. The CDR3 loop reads CASSDSDGTGELLF. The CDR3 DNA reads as TGTGCCAGCAGTGACTCCGACGGCACCGGGGAGCTGCTTTTT.

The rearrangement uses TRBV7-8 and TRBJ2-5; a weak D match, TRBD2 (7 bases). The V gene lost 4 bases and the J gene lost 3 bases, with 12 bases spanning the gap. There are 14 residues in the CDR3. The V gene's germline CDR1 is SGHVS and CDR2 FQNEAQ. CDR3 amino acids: CASSWGGAKETQYF. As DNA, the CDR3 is TGTGCCAGCAGCTGGGGGGGGGCGAAAGAGACCCAGTACTTC.

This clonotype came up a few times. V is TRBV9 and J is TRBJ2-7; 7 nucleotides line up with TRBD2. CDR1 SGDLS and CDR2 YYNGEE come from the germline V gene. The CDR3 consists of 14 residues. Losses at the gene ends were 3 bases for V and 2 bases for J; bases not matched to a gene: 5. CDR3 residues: CASSGDTSAYEQYF. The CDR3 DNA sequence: TGTGCCAGCAGCGGAGATACTAGCGCCTACGAGCAGTACTTC.

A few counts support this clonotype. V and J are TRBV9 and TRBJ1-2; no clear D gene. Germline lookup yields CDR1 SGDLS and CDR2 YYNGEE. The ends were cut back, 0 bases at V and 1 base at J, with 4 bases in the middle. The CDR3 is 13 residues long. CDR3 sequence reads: CASSVDVNYGYTF. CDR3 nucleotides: TGTGCCAGCAGCGTAGATGTTAACTATGGCTACACCTTC.

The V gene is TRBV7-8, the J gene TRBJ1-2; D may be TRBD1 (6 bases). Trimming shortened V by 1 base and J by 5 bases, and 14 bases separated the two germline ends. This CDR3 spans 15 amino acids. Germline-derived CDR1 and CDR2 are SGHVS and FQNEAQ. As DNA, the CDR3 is TGTGCCAGCAGCTTAGATGGGGGGCCTTCTTATGGCTACACCTTC. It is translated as CASSLDGGPSYGYTF. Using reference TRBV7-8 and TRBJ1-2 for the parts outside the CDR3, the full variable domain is GAGVSQSPRYKVAKRGQDVALRCDPISGHVSLFWYQQALGQGPEFLTYFQNEAQLDKSGLPSDRFFAERPEGSVSTLKIQRTQQEDSAVYLCASSLDGGPSYGYTFGSGTRLTVV.

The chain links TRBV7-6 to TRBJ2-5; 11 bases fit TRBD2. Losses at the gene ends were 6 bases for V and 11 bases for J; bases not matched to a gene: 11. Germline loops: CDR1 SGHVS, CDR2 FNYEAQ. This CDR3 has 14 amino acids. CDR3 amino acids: CASSPSGGLYEQYF. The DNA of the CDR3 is TGTGCCAGCAGTCCTAGCGGGGGGCTCTATGAGCAGTACTTC.

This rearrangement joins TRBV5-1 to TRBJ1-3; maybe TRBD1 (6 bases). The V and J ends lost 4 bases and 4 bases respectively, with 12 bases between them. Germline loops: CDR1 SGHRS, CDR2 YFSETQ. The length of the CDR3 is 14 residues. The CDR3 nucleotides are TGCGCCAGCAGCCAGACAGGAATCGGAAACACCATATATTTT. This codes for CASSQTGIGNTIYF.